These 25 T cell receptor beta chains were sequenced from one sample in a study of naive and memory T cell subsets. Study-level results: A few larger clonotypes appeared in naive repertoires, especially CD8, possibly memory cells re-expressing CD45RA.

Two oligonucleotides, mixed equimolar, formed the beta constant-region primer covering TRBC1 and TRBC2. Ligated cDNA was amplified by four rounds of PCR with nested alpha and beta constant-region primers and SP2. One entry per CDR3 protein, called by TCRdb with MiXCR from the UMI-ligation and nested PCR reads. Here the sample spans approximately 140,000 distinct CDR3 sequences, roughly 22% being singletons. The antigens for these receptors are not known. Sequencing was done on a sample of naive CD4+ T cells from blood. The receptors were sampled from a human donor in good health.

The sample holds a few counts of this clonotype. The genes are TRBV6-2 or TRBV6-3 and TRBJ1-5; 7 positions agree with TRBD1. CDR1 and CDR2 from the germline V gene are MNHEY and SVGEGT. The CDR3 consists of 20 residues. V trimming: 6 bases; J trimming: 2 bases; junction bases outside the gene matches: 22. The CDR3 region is CASRPLRSGTALDGNQPQHF. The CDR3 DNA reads TGTGCCAGCAGACCGTTACGCTCTGGGACAGCCCTTGATGGCAATCAGCCCCAGCATTTT.

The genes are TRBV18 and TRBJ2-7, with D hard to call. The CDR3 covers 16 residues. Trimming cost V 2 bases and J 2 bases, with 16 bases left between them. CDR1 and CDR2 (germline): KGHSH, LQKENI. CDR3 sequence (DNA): TGTGCCAGCTCACCATTGGGTGGGAATCGAGCCTACGAGCAGTACTTC. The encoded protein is CASSPLGGNRAYEQYF.

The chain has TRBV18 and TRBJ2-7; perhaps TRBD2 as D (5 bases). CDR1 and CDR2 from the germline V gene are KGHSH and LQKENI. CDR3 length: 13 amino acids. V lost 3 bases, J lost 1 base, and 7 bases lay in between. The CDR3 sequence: CASSPGVSYEQYF. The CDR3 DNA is TGTGCCAGCTCACCCGGGGTTTCCTACGAGCAGTACTTC.

The CDR3 reads CSVGRGQSNEQFF. CDR3 in DNA: TGCAGCGTTGGACGGGGCCAGTCCAATGAGCAGTTCTTC. This sequence joins TRBV29-1 and TRBJ2-1, with D perhaps matching TRBD1 or TRBD2 (5 bases each). V lost 4 bases and J 6 bases, leaving 13 bases between the germline ends. The CDR3 totals 13 residues. CDR1 is SQVTM, CDR2 ANQGSEA, per germline.

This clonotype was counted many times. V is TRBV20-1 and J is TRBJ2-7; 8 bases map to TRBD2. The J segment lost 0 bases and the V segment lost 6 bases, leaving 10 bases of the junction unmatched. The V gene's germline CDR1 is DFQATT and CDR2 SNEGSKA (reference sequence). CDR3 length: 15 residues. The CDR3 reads CSAALSSGRSYEQYF. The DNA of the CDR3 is TGCAGTGCCGCACTGTCTAGCGGGCGCTCCTACGAGCAGTACTTC.

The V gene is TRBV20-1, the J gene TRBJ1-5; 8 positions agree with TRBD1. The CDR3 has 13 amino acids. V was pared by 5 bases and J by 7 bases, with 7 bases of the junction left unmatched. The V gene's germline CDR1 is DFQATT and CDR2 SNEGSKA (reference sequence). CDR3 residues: CSARTGSGQPQHF. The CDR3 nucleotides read TGCAGTGCTCGGACAGGGAGCGGGCAGCCCCAGCATTTT.

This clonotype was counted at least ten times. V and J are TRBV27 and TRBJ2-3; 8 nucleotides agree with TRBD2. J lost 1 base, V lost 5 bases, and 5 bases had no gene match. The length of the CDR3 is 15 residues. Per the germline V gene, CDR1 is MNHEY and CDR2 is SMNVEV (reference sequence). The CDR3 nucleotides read TGTGCCAGCAGTCCCCTGACTAGCGGCACAGATACGCAGTATTTT. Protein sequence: CASSPLTSGTDTQYF.

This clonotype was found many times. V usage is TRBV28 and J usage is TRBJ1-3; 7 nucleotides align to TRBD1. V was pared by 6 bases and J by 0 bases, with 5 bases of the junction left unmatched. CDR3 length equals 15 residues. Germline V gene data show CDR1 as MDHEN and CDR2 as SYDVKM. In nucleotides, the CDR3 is TGTGCCAGCAGGACAGGGAGAAGCTCTGGAAACACCATATATTTT. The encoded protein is CASRTGRSSGNTIYF.

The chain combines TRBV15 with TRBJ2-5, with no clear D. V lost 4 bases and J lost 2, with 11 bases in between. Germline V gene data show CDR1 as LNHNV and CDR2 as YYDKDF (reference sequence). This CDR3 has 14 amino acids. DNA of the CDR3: TGTGCCACCAGCATGGGCGGCGTTCAAGAGACCCAGTACTTC. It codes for CATSMGGVQETQYF.

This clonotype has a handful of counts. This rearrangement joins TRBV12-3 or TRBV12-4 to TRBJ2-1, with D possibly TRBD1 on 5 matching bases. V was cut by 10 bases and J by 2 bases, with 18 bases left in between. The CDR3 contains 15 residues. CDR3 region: CATNSGSPTYNEQFF. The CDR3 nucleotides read TGTGCCACCAATTCAGGGTCCCCCACCTACAATGAGCAGTTCTTC.

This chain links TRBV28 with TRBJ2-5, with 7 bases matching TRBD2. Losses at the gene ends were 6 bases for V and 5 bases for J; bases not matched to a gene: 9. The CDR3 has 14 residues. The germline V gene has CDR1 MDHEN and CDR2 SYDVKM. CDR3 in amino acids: CASSPPGGSETQYF. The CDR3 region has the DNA TGTGCCAGCAGCCCCCCCGGCGGGAGCGAGACCCAGTACTTC.

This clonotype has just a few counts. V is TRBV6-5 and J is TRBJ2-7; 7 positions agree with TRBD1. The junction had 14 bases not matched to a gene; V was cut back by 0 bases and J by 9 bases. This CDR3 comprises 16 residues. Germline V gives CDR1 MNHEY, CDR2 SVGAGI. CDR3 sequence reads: CASSYSTTGPNRGQYF. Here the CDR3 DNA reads TGTGCCAGCAGTTACTCGACGACAGGGCCCAATCGGGGGCAGTACTTC.

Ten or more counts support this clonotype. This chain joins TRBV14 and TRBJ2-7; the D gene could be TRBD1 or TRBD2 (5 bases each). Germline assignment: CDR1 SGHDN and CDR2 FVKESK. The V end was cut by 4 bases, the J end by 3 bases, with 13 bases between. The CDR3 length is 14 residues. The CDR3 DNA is TGTGCCAGCAGCCCTCGGGGCCTAAACTACGAGCAGTACTTC. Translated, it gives CASSPRGLNYEQYF.

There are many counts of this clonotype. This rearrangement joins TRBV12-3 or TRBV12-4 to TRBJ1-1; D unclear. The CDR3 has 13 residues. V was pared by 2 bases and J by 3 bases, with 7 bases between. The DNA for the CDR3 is TGTGCCAGCAGTTTAAAAAGTGACACTGAAGCTTTCTTT. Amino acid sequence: CASSLKSDTEAFF.

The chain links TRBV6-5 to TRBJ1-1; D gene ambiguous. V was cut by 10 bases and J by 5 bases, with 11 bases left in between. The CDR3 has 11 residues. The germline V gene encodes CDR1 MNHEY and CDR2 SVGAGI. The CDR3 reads CATRRITEAFF. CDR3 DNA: TGTGCCACCCGGAGAATTACTGAAGCTTTCTTT.

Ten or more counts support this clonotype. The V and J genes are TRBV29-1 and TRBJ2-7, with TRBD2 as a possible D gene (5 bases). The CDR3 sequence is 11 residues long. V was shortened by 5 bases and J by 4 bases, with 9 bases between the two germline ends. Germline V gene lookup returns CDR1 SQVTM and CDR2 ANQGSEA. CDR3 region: CSVHRGYEQYF. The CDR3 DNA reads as TGCAGCGTTCACCGGGGATACGAGCAGTACTTC.

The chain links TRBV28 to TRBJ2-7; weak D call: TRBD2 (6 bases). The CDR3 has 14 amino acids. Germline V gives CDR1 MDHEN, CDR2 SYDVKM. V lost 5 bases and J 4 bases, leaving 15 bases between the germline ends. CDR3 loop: CASSLQAGLYEQYF. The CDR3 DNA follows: TGTGCCAGCAGTCTCCAAGCGGGTCTATACGAGCAGTACTTC.

The CDR3 region is CASRLRQGSDTQYF. For the CDR3, the DNA is TGTGCCAGCAGACTTCGACAGGGTTCAGATACGCAGTATTTT. The V call is TRBV7-2, the J call TRBJ2-3; 7 nucleotides agree with TRBD1. The germline V gene has CDR1 SGHTA and CDR2 FQGNSA. This CDR3 spans 14 amino acids. The J segment lost 4 bases and the V segment lost 6 bases, leaving 7 bases of the junction unmatched.

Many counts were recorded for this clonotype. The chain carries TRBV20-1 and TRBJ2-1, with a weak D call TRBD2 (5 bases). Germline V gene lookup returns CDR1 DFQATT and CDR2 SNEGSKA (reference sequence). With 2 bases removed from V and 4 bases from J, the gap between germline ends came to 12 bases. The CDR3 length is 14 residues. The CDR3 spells CSARRGGLYNEQFF. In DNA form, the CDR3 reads TGCAGTGCTAGACGGGGTGGCCTATACAATGAGCAGTTCTTC.

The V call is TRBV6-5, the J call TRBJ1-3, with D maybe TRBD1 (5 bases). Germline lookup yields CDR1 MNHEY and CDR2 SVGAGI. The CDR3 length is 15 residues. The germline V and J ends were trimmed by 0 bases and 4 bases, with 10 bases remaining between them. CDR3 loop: CASSYSRTSGNTIYF. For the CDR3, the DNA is TGTGCCAGCAGTTACTCGAGGACAAGCGGAAACACCATATATTTT.

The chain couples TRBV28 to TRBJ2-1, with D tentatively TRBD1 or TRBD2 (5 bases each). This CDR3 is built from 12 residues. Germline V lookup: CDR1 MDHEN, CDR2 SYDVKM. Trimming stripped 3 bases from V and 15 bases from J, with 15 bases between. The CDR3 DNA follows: TGTGCCAGCAGTTTTAGGGACCAGAGACGGTTCTTC. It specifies CASSFRDQRRFF.

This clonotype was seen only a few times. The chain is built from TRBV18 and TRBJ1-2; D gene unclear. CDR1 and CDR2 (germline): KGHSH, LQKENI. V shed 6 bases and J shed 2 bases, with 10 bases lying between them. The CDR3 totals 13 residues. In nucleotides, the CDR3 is TGTGCCAGCTCCCCCAGTATGAACTATGGCTACACCTTC. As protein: CASSPSMNYGYTF.

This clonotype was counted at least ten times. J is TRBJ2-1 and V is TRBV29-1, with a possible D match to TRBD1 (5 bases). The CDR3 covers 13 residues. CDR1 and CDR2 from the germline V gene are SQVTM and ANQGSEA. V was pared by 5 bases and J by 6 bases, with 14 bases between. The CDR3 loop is CSVSDTTRNEQFF. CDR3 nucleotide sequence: TGCAGCGTTTCGGACACGACGCGCAATGAGCAGTTCTTC.

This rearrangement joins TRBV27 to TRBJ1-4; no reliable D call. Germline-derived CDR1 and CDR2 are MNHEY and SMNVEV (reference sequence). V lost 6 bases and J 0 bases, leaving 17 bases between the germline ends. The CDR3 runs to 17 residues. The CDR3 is CASRLKPISSTNEKLFF. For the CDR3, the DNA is TGTGCCAGCAGGCTGAAGCCCATATCATCAACTAATGAAAAACTGTTTTTT.

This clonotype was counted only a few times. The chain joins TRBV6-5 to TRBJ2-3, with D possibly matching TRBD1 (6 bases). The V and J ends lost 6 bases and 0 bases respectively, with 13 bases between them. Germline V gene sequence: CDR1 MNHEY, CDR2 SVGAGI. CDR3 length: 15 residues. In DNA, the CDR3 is TGTGCCAGCAGGGAGACAGGTTCTAGCACAGATACGCAGTATTTT. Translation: CASRETGSSTDTQYF.